This TCR beta chain originates from a study of blood T cells in healthy people across ages. Study findings and constraints: TCR beta diversity, measured per million T cells, fell in a roughly linear way with age.

Worth noting for this clonotype: Its matching antigen is unknown.

Between the trimmed V and J ends, which lost 8 bases and 0 bases, there was a span of 16 bases. The CDR3 contains 14 residues. Germline assignment: CDR1 SQVTM and CDR2 ANQGSEA. Using a J-beta primer mix together with a sample-barcoded 5' primer, a second PCR was run for roughly 6 to 11 cycles. Sequencing recovered at least 3 million CDR3-containing paired-end reads from each sample. Using its own MiXCR run on the 5' RACE reads, TCRdb lists one record per CDR3 protein. The sample contains 550,000 to 750,000 distinct CDR3 sequences, 20% to 25% of which appear only once. Sequences were obtained from blood. The chain has TRBV29-1 and TRBJ1-2; D possibly corresponds to TRBD1 (5 bases). This clonotype originated in a man in his 70s in good health. The CDR3 DNA reads as TGCAGCTTTAGACAGCGCAATCCTAACTATGGCTACACCTTC. Protein: CSFRQRNPNYGYTF.